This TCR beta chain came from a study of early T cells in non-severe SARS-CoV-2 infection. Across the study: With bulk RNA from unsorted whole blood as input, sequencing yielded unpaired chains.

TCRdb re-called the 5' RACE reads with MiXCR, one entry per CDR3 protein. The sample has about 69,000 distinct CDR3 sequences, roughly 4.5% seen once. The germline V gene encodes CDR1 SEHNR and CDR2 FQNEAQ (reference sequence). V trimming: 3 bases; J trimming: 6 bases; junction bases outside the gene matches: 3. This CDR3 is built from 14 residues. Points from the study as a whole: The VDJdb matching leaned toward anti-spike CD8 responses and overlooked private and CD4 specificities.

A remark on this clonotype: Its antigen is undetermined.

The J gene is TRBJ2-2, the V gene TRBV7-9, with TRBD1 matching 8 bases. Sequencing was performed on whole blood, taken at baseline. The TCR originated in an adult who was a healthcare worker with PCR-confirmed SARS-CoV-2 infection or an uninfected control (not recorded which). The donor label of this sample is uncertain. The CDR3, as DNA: TGTGCCAGCAGCTTGGACAGGGTGGCCGGGGAGCTGTTTTTT. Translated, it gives CASSLDRVAGELFF.